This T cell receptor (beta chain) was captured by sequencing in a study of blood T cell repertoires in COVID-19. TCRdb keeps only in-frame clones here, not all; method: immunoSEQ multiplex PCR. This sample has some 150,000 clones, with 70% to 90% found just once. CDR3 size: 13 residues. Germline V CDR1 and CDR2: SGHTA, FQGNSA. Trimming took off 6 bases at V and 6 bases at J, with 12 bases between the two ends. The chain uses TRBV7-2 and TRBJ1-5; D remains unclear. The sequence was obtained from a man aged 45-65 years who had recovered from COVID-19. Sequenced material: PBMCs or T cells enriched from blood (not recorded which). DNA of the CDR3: TGTGCCAGCAGTCCAGATTGGAGTCAGCCCCAGCATTTT. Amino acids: CASSPDWSQPQHF.